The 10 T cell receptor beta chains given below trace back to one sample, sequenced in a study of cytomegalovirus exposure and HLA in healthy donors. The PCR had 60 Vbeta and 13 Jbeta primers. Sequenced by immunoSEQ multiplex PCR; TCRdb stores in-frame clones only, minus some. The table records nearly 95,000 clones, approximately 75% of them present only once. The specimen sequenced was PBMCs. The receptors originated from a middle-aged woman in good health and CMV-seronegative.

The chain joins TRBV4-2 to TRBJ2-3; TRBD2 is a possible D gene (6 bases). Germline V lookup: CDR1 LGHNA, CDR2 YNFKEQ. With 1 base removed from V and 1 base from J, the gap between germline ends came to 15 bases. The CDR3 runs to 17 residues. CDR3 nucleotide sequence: TGTGCCAGCAGCCAAGGGGTGGCGGGGTACGGCACAGATACGCAGTATTTT. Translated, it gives CASSQGVAGYGTDTQYF.

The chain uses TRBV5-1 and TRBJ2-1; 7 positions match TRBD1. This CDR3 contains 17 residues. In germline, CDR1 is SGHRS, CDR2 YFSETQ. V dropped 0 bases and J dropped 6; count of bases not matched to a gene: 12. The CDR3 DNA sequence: TGCGCCAGCAGCTTGGGACCTCCGGGACAGACAGGCAATGAGCAGTTCTTC. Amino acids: CASSLGPPGQTGNEQFF.

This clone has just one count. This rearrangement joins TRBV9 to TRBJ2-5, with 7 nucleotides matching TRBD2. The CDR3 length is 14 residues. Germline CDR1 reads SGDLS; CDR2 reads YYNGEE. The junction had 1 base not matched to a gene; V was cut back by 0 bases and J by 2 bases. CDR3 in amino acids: CASSVVGGQETQYF. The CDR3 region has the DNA TGTGCCAGCAGCGTAGTGGGAGGGCAAGAGACCCAGTACTTC.

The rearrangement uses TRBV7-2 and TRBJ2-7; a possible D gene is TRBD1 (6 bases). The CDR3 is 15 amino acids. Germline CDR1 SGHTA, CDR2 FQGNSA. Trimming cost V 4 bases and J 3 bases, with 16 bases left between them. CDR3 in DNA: TGTGCCAGCAGCTCCCGCCGGGACAATATCTACGAGCAGTACTTC. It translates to CASSSRRDNIYEQYF.

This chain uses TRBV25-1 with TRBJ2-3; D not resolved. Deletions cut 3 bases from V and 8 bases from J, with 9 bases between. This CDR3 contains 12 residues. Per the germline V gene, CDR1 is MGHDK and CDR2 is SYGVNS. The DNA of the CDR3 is TGTGCCAGCAGTGATTTCGGTATTACGCAGTATTTT. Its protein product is CASSDFGITQYF.

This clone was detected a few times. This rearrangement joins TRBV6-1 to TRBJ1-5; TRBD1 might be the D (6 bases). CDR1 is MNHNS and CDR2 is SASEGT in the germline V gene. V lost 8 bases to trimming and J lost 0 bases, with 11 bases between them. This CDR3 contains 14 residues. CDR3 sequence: CASEQGNSNQPQHF. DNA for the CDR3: TGTGCCAGCGAACAGGGAAATAGCAATCAGCCCCAGCATTTT.

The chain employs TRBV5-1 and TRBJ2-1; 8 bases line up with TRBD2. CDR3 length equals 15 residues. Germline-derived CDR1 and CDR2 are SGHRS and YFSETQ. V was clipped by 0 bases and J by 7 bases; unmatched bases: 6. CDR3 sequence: CASSLDGGGGNEQFF. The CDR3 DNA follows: TGCGCCAGCAGCTTGGACGGGGGGGGCGGGAATGAGCAGTTCTTC.

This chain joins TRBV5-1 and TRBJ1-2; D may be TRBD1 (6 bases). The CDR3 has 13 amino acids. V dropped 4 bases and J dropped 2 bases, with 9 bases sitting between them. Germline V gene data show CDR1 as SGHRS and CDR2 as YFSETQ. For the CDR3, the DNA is TGCGCCAGCAGCGAAACAGGGAACTATGGCTACACCTTC. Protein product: CASSETGNYGYTF.

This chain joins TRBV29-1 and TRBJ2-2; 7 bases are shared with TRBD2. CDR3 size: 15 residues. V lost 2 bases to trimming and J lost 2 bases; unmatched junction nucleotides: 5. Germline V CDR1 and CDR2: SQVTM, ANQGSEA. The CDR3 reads CSVEILAENTGELFF. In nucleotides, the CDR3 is TGCAGCGTTGAAATCCTAGCGGAAAACACCGGGGAGCTGTTTTTT.

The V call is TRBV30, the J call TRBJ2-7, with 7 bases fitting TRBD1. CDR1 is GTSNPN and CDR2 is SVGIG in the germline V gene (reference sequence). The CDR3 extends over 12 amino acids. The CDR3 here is CAWDDRAYEQYF. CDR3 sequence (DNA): TGTGCTTGGGACGACAGGGCCTACGAGCAGTACTTC.